This entry features one T cell receptor (beta chain) sequence. What it binds is unknown. The data were taken from a study of OX40 agonist ivuxolimab in advanced cancers. Looking at the study overall: The dose-escalation group included hepatocellular carcinoma, melanoma, renal cell carcinoma and head and neck cancer.

Profiled with immunoSEQ multiplex PCR; TCRdb holds only in-frame clones, not every one. This table has some 72,000 clones, about 90% appearing once. Per germline, CDR1 SQVTM and CDR2 ANQGSEA. This CDR3 spans 14 amino acids. V lost 2 bases and J lost 7, with 15 bases in between. Blood got drawn at baseline, again on cycle 4 day 1, and then on cycle 7 day 1. Whole-study findings and limits: Which antigen the expanded peripheral T cells recognized is unknown.

The sequence derives from an adult with an advanced solid tumor such as melanoma, head and neck, liver or kidney cancer. This sequence joins TRBV29-1 and TRBJ2-1; D might be TRBD2 (6 bases). This material consisted of CD4+ or CD8+ T cells sorted from blood, taken in a trial of the OX40 agonist ivuxolimab. The CDR3, as DNA: TGCAGCGTTGAACTTGGGGGGTGCATAAATGAGCAGTTCTTC. This gives the protein CSVELGGCINEQFF.